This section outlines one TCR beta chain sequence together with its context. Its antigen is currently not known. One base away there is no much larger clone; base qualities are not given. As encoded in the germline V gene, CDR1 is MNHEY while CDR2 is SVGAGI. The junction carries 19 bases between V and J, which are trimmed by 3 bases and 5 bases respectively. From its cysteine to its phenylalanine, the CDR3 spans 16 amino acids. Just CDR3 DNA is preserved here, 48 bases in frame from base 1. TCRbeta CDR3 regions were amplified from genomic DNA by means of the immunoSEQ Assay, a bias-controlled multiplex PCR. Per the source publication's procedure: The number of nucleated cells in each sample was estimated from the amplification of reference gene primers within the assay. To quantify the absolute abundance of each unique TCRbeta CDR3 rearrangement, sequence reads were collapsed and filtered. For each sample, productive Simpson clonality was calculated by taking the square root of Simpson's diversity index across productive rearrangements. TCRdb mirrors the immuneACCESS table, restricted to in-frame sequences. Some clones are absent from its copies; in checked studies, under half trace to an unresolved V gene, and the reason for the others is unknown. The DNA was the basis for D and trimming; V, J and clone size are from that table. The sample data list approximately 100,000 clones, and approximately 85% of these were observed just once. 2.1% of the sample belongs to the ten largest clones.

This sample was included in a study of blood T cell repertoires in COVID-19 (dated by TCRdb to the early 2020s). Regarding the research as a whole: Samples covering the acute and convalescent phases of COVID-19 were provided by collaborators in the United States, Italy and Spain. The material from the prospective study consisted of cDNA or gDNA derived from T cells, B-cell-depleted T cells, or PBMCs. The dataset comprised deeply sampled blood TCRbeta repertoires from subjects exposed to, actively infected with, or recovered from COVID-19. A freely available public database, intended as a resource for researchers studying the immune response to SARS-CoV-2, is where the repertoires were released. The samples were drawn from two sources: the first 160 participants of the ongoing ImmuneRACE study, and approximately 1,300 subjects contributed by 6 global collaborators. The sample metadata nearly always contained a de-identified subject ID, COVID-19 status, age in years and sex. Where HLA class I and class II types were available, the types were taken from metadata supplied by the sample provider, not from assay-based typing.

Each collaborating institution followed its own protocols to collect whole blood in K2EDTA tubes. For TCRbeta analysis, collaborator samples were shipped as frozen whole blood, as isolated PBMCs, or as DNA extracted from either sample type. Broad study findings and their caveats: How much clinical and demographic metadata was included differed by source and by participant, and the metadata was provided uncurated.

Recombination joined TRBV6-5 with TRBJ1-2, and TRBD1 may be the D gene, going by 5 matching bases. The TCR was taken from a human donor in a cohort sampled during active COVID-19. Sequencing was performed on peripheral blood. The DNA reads TGTGCCAGCAGTTATTTGGTGTACCGGGGGGTTTATGGCTACACCTTC. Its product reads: CASSYLVYRGVYGYTF.